These 3 T cell receptor beta chains were all obtained from the same sample, sequenced in a study of immune cell composition in non-small cell lung cancer. Sequencing was performed with immunoSEQ multiplex PCR; in TCRdb, only in-frame clones are kept and a portion is missing. The table lists about 3,000 clones, 78% of them singletons. Sequencing used lung tumor tissue. These receptors were taken from a human donor with non-small cell lung cancer.

The rearrangement uses TRBV30 and TRBJ1-1; TRBD1 might be the D (5 bases). CDR1 GTSNPN and CDR2 SVGIG come from the germline V gene (reference sequence). V gave up 3 bases and J gave up 4 bases, with 12 bases separating them. The CDR3 length is 13 residues. This chain's CDR3 is CAWRSPGGTEAFF. CDR3 sequence (DNA): TGTGCCTGGAGAAGCCCCGGGGGCACTGAAGCTTTCTTT.

The CDR3 loop reads CASSSQGQGNEQYF. The CDR3 DNA reads as TGTGCCAGCAGCTCCCAGGGACAGGGAAACGAGCAGTACTTC. This chain uses TRBV11-3 with TRBJ2-7; 9 bases line up with TRBD1. The CDR3 loop spans 14 amino acids. The V gene's germline CDR1 is SGHNT and CDR2 YENEEA. V trimming: 4 bases; J trimming: 5 bases; junction bases outside the gene matches: 6.

The chain is built from TRBV11-3 and TRBJ1-3; TRBD1 matches at 8 bases. This CDR3 has 17 amino acids. The V and J ends lost 2 bases and 0 bases, in that order; junction bases with no gene match: 6. The germline V gene encodes CDR1 SGHNT and CDR2 YENEEA. CDR3 protein: CASSLKGGQGSGNTIYF. The CDR3 DNA sequence: TGTGCCAGCAGCTTAAAGGGCGGACAGGGCTCTGGAAACACCATATATTTT.